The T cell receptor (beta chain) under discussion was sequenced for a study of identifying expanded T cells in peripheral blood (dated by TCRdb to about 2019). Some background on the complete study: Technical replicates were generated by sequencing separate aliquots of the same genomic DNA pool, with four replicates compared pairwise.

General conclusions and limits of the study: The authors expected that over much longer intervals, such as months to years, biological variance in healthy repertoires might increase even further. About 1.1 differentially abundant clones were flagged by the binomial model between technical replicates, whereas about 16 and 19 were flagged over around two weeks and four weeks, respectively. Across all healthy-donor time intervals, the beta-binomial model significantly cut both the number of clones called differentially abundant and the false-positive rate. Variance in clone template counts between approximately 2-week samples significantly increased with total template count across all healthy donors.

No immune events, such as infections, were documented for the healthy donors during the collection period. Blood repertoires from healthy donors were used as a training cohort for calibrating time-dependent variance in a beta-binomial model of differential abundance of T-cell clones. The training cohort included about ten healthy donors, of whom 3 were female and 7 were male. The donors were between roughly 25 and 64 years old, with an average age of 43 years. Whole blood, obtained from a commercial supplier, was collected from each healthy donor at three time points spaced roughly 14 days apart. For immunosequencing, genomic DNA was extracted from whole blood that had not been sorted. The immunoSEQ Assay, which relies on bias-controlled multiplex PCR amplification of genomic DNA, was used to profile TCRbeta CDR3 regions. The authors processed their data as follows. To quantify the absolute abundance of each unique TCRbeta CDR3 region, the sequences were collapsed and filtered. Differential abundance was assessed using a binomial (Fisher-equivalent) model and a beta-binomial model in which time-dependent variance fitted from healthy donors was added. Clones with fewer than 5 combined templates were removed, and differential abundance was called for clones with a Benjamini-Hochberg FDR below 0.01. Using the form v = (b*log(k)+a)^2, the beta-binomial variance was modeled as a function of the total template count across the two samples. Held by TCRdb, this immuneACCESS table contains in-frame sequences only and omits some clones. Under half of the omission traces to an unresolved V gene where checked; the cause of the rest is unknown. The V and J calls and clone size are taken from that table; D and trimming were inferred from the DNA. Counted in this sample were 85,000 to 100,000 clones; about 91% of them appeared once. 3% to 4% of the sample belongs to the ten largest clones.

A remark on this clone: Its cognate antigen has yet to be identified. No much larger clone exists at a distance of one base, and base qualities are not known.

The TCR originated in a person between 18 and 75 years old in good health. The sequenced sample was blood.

The CDR3: CASSSPGSVSYNEQFF. The nucleotide sequence reads as follows: TGTGCCAGCAGTTCCCCAGGCTCGGTATCATACAATGAGCAGTTCTTC. The rearrangement combines TRBV28 with TRBJ2-1; the D segment cannot be called with confidence. Measured from the cysteine to the phenylalanine, the CDR3 is 16 residues long. Kept here is only the CDR3 DNA, which spans 48 bases and is read in frame from base 1. Based on the germline V gene, the CDR1 and CDR2 sequences are MDHEN and SYDVKM. Trimming removed 4 bases from V and 4 bases from J, leaving 17 bases between the germline ends.